This paragraph covers one T cell receptor (beta chain) sequence. What it recognizes is unknown. This entry belongs to a study of cytomegalovirus exposure and HLA in healthy donors. Study conclusions and caveats: Rarity held for most TCR sequences, but there were some public TCRs that occurred in many donors.

Trimming cost V 6 bases and J 5 bases, with 10 bases left between them. Germline lookup yields CDR1 MNHNY and CDR2 SVGAGI (reference sequence). This CDR3 contains 12 residues. PCR used 60 Vbeta primers and 13 Jbeta primers. Clones were read by immunoSEQ multiplex PCR, and TCRdb kept only the in-frame ones, dropping some. The sample yields roughly 200,000 clones, about 13% seen once. The TCR comes from a man in his fifties in good health and CMV-seropositive. J is TRBJ2-5 and V is TRBV6-6; D possibly corresponds to TRBD2 (6 bases). Material for sequencing was PBMCs. In DNA form, the CDR3 reads TGTGCCAGCAGGGAGGGGCTTGAGACCCAGTACTTC. Protein: CASREGLETQYF.